The 5 T cell receptor beta chains listed next were all sequenced from one sample in a study of shared clonotypes between healthy human individuals. Assay used: immunoSEQ multiplex PCR; TCRdb lists only in-frame clones, some missing. The sample has about 2 million clones, 95% seen once; the top ten hold under 0.15%. The sample comprised naive CD4+ T cells sorted from blood. Noted subset: CD45RA+ positively selected. These receptors all stem from a man younger than 30 in good health.

The chain links TRBV19 to TRBJ1-2; no reliable D call. Germline CDR1 and CDR2: LNHDA and SQIVND (reference sequence). The CDR3 runs 15 residues. V lost 6 bases and J lost 4, with 18 bases in between. CDR3 in amino acids: CASSLPGFTSYGYTF. The CDR3 DNA sequence: TGTGCCAGTAGCCTCCCGGGGTTCACATCCTATGGCTACACCTTC.

The chain couples TRBV6-5 to TRBJ2-1; TRBD2 matches 8 bases. Trimming cost V 1 base and J 8 bases; bases outside gene matches: 4. The CDR3 length is 14 residues. Germline V CDR1 and CDR2: MNHEY, SVGAGI. The CDR3 protein is CASSYFAGGDEQFF. The DNA for the CDR3 is TGTGCCAGCAGTTACTTCGCGGGGGGAGATGAGCAGTTCTTC.

The gene calls are TRBV11-2 and TRBJ2-3; D is ambiguous. Per the germline V gene, CDR1 is SGHAT and CDR2 is FQNNGV. Trimming shortened V by 5 bases and J by 0 bases, and 9 bases separated the two germline ends. The CDR3 spans 14 residues. CDR3 loop: CASSPPFSTDTQYF. The CDR3, as DNA: TGTGCCAGCAGCCCCCCTTTTAGCACAGATACGCAGTATTTT. The full variable domain, with the rest looked up from reference TRBV11-2 and TRBJ2-3, is EAGVAQSPRYKIIEKRQSVAFWCNPISGHATLYWYQQILGQGPKLLIQFQNNGVVDDSQLPKDRFSAERLKGVDSTLKIQPAKLEDSAVYLCASSPPFSTDTQYFGPGTRLTVL.

The CDR3 sequence is CASSLGSGGNGNTIYF. DNA of the CDR3: TGTGCCAGCAGCCTAGGTTCAGGGGGCAACGGAAACACCATATATTTT. The rearrangement uses TRBV11-2 and TRBJ1-3; 8 bases are a match to TRBD1. The J segment lost 4 bases and the V segment lost 5 bases, leaving 10 bases of the junction unmatched. Looked up from germline, CDR1 is SGHAT and CDR2 is FQNNGV. The CDR3 length is 16 residues.

The chain is built from TRBV27 and TRBJ2-1; D possibly uses TRBD1 or TRBD2 (5 bases each). Trimming stripped 2 bases from V and 12 bases from J, with 8 bases between. Germline V lookup: CDR1 MNHEY, CDR2 SMNVEV (reference sequence). The length of the CDR3 is 11 residues. In nucleotides, the CDR3 is TGTGCCAGCAGTTTAGGGACGGGGCAGTTCTTC. This translates into CASSLGTGQFF.